These T cell receptor beta chains were read from a single sample in a study of OX40 agonist ivuxolimab in advanced cancers. Here immunoSEQ multiplex PCR was the method, and the copy in TCRdb shows in-frame clones only, minus some. The sample consists of roughly 60,000 clones, 80% to 95% of them appearing once. The input for sequencing was CD4+ or CD8+ T cells sorted from blood, taken in a trial of the OX40 agonist ivuxolimab. These receptors were obtained from an adult with an advanced solid tumor such as melanoma, head and neck, liver or kidney cancer. Both conserved end residues are part of each CDR3. Fields, in order: CDR3 length, J gene, V gene, CDR3 protein.

15	TRBJ2-3	TRBV6-1	CASSESGLATDTQYF
13	TRBJ1-5	TRBV2	CASSAGGHQPQHF
15	TRBJ1-2	TRBV12-5	CASGPPGQGAWGYTF
16	TRBJ2-2	TRBV9	CASREGSGSITGELFF
17	TRBJ2-1	TRBV13	CASSLGSTSGTGNEQFF
12	TRBJ2-1	TRBV28	CASRIQMSEQFF
16	TRBJ2-7	TRBV19	CASSMGEGQGLYEQYF
17	TRBJ1-2	TRBV18	CASSLATGGETSYGYTF
15	TRBJ1-5	TRBV15	CATSRGAVGNQPQHF
15	TRBJ2-1	TRBV7-9	CASSFGTSRYNEQFF
15	TRBJ2-2	TRBV19	CASSIAARVTGELFF
17	TRBJ2-3	TRBV9	CASSPSGADGRTDTQYF
13	TRBJ2-1	TRBV14	CASSNSLYNEQFF
14	TRBJ2-7	TRBV7-9	CASSPGDRPYEQYF
13	TRBJ1-1	TRBV6-4	CASRYRVNTEAFF
15	TRBJ1-1	TRBV5-1	CASSFSTDLNTEAFF
16	TRBJ2-5	TRBV28	CASSLVTGKSQETQYF
17	TRBJ1-4	TRBV15	CATSGGPAGMENEKLFF
12	TRBJ2-7	TRBV7-9	CASSPGITEQYF
14	TRBJ2-7	TRBV19	CASSIWDGGYEQYF
15	TRBJ2-7	TRBV18	CASSPGLAGFYEQYF
15	TRBJ2-7	TRBV6-6	CASSYSGGFSYEQYF
15	TRBJ1-5	TRBV19	CASNLQGYSNQPQHF
16	TRBJ2-7	TRBV7-2	CASSPPGHGGWYEQYF
15	TRBJ2-2	TRBV7-2	CASSRDPTNTGELFF
15	TRBJ2-3	TRBV7-2	CASSQGHAGTDTQYF
12	TRBJ1-1	TRBV10-3	CAIRVKNTEAFF
13	TRBJ1-4	TRBV18	CASSQGAGEKLFF
12	TRBJ2-3	TRBV19	CASSIISDTQYF
16	TRBJ1-5	TRBV28	CASSPGGRGGNQPQHF
13	TRBJ1-1	TRBV6-5	CASGRGMNTEAFF
14	TRBJ2-2	TRBV19	CASSIAGGAGELFF
15	TRBJ2-2	TRBV5-1	CASSLGAGGIGELFF
13	TRBJ2-3	TRBV28	CASSRGGTDTQYF
16	TRBJ2-7	TRBV23-1	CASSQTRQVGSYEQYF
15	TRBJ2-3	TRBV9	CASSERTSGRDTQYF
16	TRBJ2-1	TRBV6-1	CASSASTGGSYNEQFF